This section outlines one TCR beta chain sequence together with its context. The sample comes from a study of shared T cell receptors in the human thymus. In germline, CDR1 is SGHNT, CDR2 YYREEE (reference sequence). The CDR3 is made up of 14 amino acids. The ends were cut back, 1 base at V and 0 bases at J, with 7 bases in the middle. Profiling relied on immunoSEQ multiplex PCR, and the TCRdb table lists in-frame clones only, not all of them. The repertoire holds more than 550,000 clones, about 87% seen once, with under 0.01% in the top ten. These data were also reused for a study on human thymus T cells. That publication notes: The donor group consisted of healthy Finnish infants who were having corrective surgery for congenital heart defects. Thymus pieces cut out during corrective heart surgery were the tissue that was used. The related literature has documented a marked overlap of thymic repertoires among unrelated individuals.

Sequencing was carried out using thymocytes. The V call is TRBV5-4, the J call TRBJ1-1, with D possibly matching TRBD1 (6 bases). This clonotype was obtained from a boy younger than two with a congenital heart defect. Here the CDR3 reads CASSLYRVNTEAFF. The CDR3 coding sequence is TGTGCCAGCAGCTTGTACAGGGTGAACACTGAAGCTTTCTTT.